The 30 T cell receptor beta chains below come from one sample, sequenced in a study of T cells expressing NK-cell markers. Reprocessing the 5' RACE reads, TCRdb reports a single entry for every CDR3 protein and omits DNA. The sample totals around 550,000 distinct CDR3 sequences; its top ten clones hold roughly 3.5%. Sequenced sample: blood T cells: a sorted CD56 or NKG2C T cell subset, CD4+ or CD8+ T cells, or bulk PBMC T cells (not recorded which). These receptors all stem from a man between 18 and 35 years old in good health.

The V call is TRBV9, the J call TRBJ2-1; without DNA, the TCRdb call of TRBD1 cannot be checked. CDR1 is SGDLS and CDR2 is YYNGEE in the germline V gene. This CDR3 has 14 amino acids. CDR3 sequence: CASSVSGGKNEQFF.

This chain joins TRBV28 and TRBJ2-7; lacking DNA, the TRBD1 call made by TCRdb goes unchecked. The CDR3 loop spans 14 amino acids. The germline V gene has CDR1 MDHEN and CDR2 SYDVKM. CDR3 region: CASSLSVTSPQQYF.

The gene calls are TRBV15 and TRBJ2-3; absent DNA, TCRdb's TRBD2 call cannot be checked. The CDR3 is 17 residues long. Germline assignment: CDR1 LNHNV and CDR2 YYDKDF (reference sequence). The CDR3 spells CATSRDLTSGRTDTQYF.

The chain has TRBV10-2 and TRBJ1-4; TCRdb reports TRBD1, a call that lacks DNA to check it against. The germline V gene has CDR1 WSHSY and CDR2 SAAADI. This CDR3 region has 14 residues. The CDR3 sequence is CASKLDRGNEKLFF.

The V call is TRBV27, the J call TRBJ1-6. This CDR3 has 19 amino acids. CDR1 is MNHEY and CDR2 is SMNVEV in the germline V gene (reference sequence). Here the CDR3 reads CASSFFKRFREHVKSPLHF.

The V gene is TRBV6-1, the J gene TRBJ1-3; without DNA, the TCRdb call of TRBD1 cannot be checked. There are 14 residues in the CDR3. In germline, CDR1 is MNHNS, CDR2 SASEGT. The CDR3 region is CASSAGTPRNTIYF.

The gene calls are TRBV5-1 and TRBJ2-6; TCRdb selects TRBD2, and the lack of DNA leaves this call unchecked. This CDR3 has 18 amino acids. The germline CDR1 and CDR2 sequences are SGHRS and YFSETQ. This chain's CDR3 is CASSLVVSGLSGANVLTF. The full variable domain, completed using reference TRBV5-1 and TRBJ2-6, is KAGVTQTPRYLIKTRGQQVTLSCSPISGHRSVSWYQQTPGQGLQFLFEYFSETQRNKGNFPGRFSGRQFSNSRSEMNVSTLELGDSALYLCASSLVVSGLSGANVLTFGAGSRLTVL.

The J gene is TRBJ2-4, the V gene TRBV7-9. The CDR3 is 16 residues long. Germline V gene sequence: CDR1 SEHNR, CDR2 FQNEAQ (reference sequence). This CDR3 reads CAIGAAKSLAKNIQYF. Combining the CDR3 with reference TRBV7-9 and TRBJ2-4 gives the whole variable domain DTGVSQNPRHKITKRGQNVTFRCDPISEHNRLYWYRQTLGQGPEFLTYFQNEAQLEKSRLLSDRFSAERPKGSFSTLEIQRTEQGDSAMYLCAIGAAKSLAKNIQYFGAGTRLSVL.

This rearrangement joins TRBV27 to TRBJ2-7; TCRdb's assignment of TRBD1 cannot be checked, as there is no DNA. Germline V CDR1 and CDR2: MNHEY, SMNVEV (reference sequence). The CDR3 sequence is 14 residues long. CDR3 sequence reads: CASSFRAGFGEQYF.

J is TRBJ1-2 and V is TRBV12-3 or TRBV12-4; TCRdb indicates TRBD1, and absent DNA this call remains unverified. The CDR3 consists of 13 residues. CDR3 residues: CASSPGTALGYTF.

The chain has TRBV20-1 and TRBJ1-2. CDR3 length: 12 amino acids. From germline, CDR1 is DFQATT and CDR2 SNEGSKA (reference sequence). The CDR3 here is CSARELIYGYTF.

This chain uses TRBV27 with TRBJ2-6; the D call of TRBD1 rests on TCRdb alone, since no DNA is present to check it. Germline CDR1 MNHEY, CDR2 SMNVEV (reference sequence). This CDR3 region has 17 residues. The CDR3 here is CASSRTGASSGANVLTF.

The chain uses TRBV20-1 and TRBJ2-5; TCRdb returns TRBD2, unconfirmable since there is no DNA. This CDR3 has 16 residues. Germline-derived CDR1 and CDR2 are DFQATT and SNEGSKA (reference sequence). CDR3 in amino acids: CSAEPSGGEGLETQYF.

The chain has TRBV5-6 and TRBJ1-6. Germline CDR1 reads SGHDT; CDR2 reads YYEEEE. The CDR3 is 12 amino acids. The CDR3 sequence is CASSQTLAPLHF. Variable domain in full (rest from reference TRBV5-6 and TRBJ1-6): DAGVTQSPTHLIKTRGQQVTLRCSPKSGHDTVSWYQQALGQGPQFIFQYYEEEERQRGNFPDRFSGHQFPNYSSELNVNALLLGDSALYLCASSQTLAPLHFGNGTRLTVT.

This chain joins TRBV12-5 and TRBJ1-1. CDR3 length: 15 residues. Germline values: CDR1 LGHNT, CDR2 FRNRAP. The CDR3 region is CASGLVSRMNTEAFF.

The chain employs TRBV29-1 and TRBJ2-1; the TCRdb D gene call, TRBD1, has no DNA to confirm it. Germline CDR1 and CDR2: SQVTM and ANQGSEA. CDR3 length: 17 residues. The CDR3 protein is CSVIPWGGMSSYNEQFF.

V and J are TRBV7-8 and TRBJ1-3; with no DNA, the TCRdb D assignment of TRBD1 cannot be verified. The V gene's germline CDR1 is SGHVS and CDR2 FQNEAQ. The length of the CDR3 is 15 residues. The CDR3 reads CASSFELGAGNTIYF.

The J gene is TRBJ2-1, the V gene TRBV12-3 or TRBV12-4; checking the TCRdb D call of TRBD1 is not possible without DNA. The CDR3 length is 15 residues. Here the CDR3 reads CASSPRDTYDNEQFF.

This chain connects TRBV29-1 to TRBJ2-3; TCRdb proposes TRBD2, but this gene call is untestable without DNA. Per germline, CDR1 SQVTM and CDR2 ANQGSEA. The CDR3 runs 15 residues. The CDR3 reads CSAVAGGPNTDTQYF.

The chain couples TRBV25-1 to TRBJ2-3. The germline CDR1 and CDR2 sequences are MGHDK and SYGVNS. The CDR3 consists of 11 residues. The CDR3 loop reads CASSEGNTQYF.

This sequence joins TRBV7-6 and TRBJ1-5. Germline V gives CDR1 SGHVS, CDR2 FNYEAQ. The CDR3 is 15 amino acids. CDR3 protein: CASSLVVGSNQPQHF. Using reference TRBV7-6 and TRBJ1-5 for the parts outside the CDR3, the full variable domain is GAGVSQSPRYKVTKRGQDVALRCDPISGHVSLYWYRQALGQGPEFLTYFNYEAQQDKSGLPNDRFSAERPEGSISTLTIQRTEQRDSAMYRCASSLVVGSNQPQHFGDGTRLSIL.

This CDR3 is CASSQYTTPLDEQFF. The chain is built from TRBV3-1 and TRBJ2-1; the TCRdb call, TRBD1, lacks DNA for checking. The CDR3 is 15 amino acids. The germline CDR1 and CDR2 sequences are LGHDT and YNNKEL (reference sequence).

CDR3 protein: CATQRSGIHEQYF. This chain joins TRBV24-1 and TRBJ2-7; the D call from TCRdb, TRBD2, cannot be confirmed without DNA. The CDR3 is made up of 13 amino acids. Germline-derived CDR1 and CDR2 are KGHDR and SFDVKD.

The J gene is TRBJ2-1, the V gene TRBV7-3. This CDR3 has 20 amino acids. Germline lookup yields CDR1 SGHTA and CDR2 FQGTGA. Here the CDR3 reads CASSLTSRVDARNSYNEQFF.

The genes are TRBV5-6 and TRBJ2-1; the D call of TRBD1 rests on TCRdb alone, since no DNA is present to check it. The CDR3 extends over 16 amino acids. The germline V gene has CDR1 SGHDT and CDR2 YYEEEE. This CDR3 is CASSPDRGPTYNEQFF.

CDR3 amino acids: CASRPLNTGELFF. V and J are TRBV27 and TRBJ2-2. The CDR3 spans 13 residues. The germline CDR1 and CDR2 sequences are MNHEY and SMNVEV (reference sequence).

The chain combines TRBV12-3 or TRBV12-4 with TRBJ1-3; the TRBD1 assignment by TCRdb is unverifiable without DNA. The CDR3 loop spans 15 amino acids. The CDR3 here is CASSSRVVSGNTIYF.

This chain connects TRBV4-2 to TRBJ2-7; there is no DNA to check the TCRdb D call of TRBD1. CDR1 is LGHNA, CDR2 YNFKEQ, per germline. The CDR3 is 14 residues long. This CDR3 reads CASSSRDRNYEQYF.

CDR3 in amino acids: CASKWDREVTEAFF. V gene TRBV19 combines with J gene TRBJ1-1; the D gene TCRdb calls, TRBD1, cannot be checked with no DNA. The CDR3 sequence is 14 residues long. Germline V lookup: CDR1 LNHDA, CDR2 SQIVND (reference sequence).

The chain combines TRBV28 with TRBJ2-5; the TRBD1 assignment by TCRdb is unverifiable without DNA. CDR1 is MDHEN, CDR2 SYDVKM, per germline. The CDR3 consists of 14 residues. The chain's CDR3 is CAISSGQPWETQYF.